The next 29 T cell receptor beta chains were all read from a single sample in a study of cytomegalovirus exposure and HLA in healthy donors listed by TCRdb under 2017. Libraries were built with the immunoSEQ multiplex PCR assay. For the multiplex PCR, a mixture combining 60 forward primers for TCR Vbeta segments and 13 reverse primers for TCR Jbeta segments was used. TCRdb took this table from immuneACCESS and kept in-frame rearrangements with V and J called. Such tables lack part of the clones; where checked against another copy, unresolved V genes explain under half of the gap, and the rest is unexplained. In all, the sample holds 250,000 to 350,000 clones, and 80% of those were seen once. Together, the top ten hold about 0.28% of the sample. Sequencing used PBMCs. The source is a girl aged 2 to 10 in good health and CMV-seronegative.

The CDR3 DNA reads as TGTGCCAGCAGCCAAGACAGGGGGCTTTTGTACGAGCAGTACTTC. This translates into CASSQDRGLLYEQYF. J is TRBJ2-7 and V is TRBV14; 8 nucleotides align to TRBD1. V shed 0 bases and J 4 bases; nucleotides not matched to a gene: 5. Germline V gene data show CDR1 as SGHDN and CDR2 as FVKESK. The CDR3 sequence is 15 residues long.

The gene calls are TRBV5-4 and TRBJ2-3; 7 bases line up with TRBD2. The germline V gene has CDR1 SGHNT and CDR2 YYREEE (reference sequence). Trimming removed 5 bases from V and 4 bases from J; junction bases left unmatched: 7. The CDR3 has 14 residues. The CDR3 reads CASSSGEGPDTQYF. CDR3 sequence (DNA): TGTGCCAGCAGTTCCGGGGAGGGTCCAGATACGCAGTATTTT.

The chain links TRBV27 to TRBJ2-3; 11 bases fit TRBD1. With V trimmed by 5 bases and J by 8 bases, 9 bases remained unmatched. The CDR3 is made up of 15 amino acids. From germline, CDR1 is MNHEY and CDR2 SMNVEV (reference sequence). Here the CDR3 reads CASSRWDRGLVTQYF. CDR3 nucleotides: TGTGCCAGCAGTCGCTGGGACAGGGGGTTGGTTACGCAGTATTTT.

To note about this clone: At one end the junction does not follow the germline gene, possibly because of a read error. This chain connects TRBV7-9 to TRBJ1-1, with a weak D call TRBD1 (5 bases). Germline V gene data show CDR1 as SEHNR and CDR2 as FQNEAQ (reference sequence). The CDR3 has 14 residues. The CDR3, as DNA: TGTTCCAGCAGCCCCCGGGGGGGTAGCACTGAAGCTTTCTTT. Translated, it gives CSSSPRGGSTEAFF.

CDR3 loop: CASSILYRGGARTEAFF. For the CDR3, the DNA is TGTGCCAGCAGCATACTCTACAGGGGGGGCGCGAGAACTGAAGCTTTCTTT. The genes are TRBV7-9 and TRBJ1-1, with 8 nucleotides matching TRBD1. Germline CDR1 SEHNR, CDR2 FQNEAQ (reference sequence). V was pared by 5 bases and J by 5 bases, with 16 bases of the junction left unmatched. The CDR3 spans 17 residues.

In this sample, this clone turned up a few times. V usage is TRBV7-2 and J usage is TRBJ2-7; D may be TRBD2 (7 bases). The CDR3 runs to 15 residues. Germline V gene sequence: CDR1 SGHTA, CDR2 FQGNSA. V lost 2 bases to trimming and J lost 0 bases, with 11 bases between them. CDR3 in amino acids: CASSLRGGPSYEQYF. DNA of the CDR3: TGTGCCAGCAGCTTAAGGGGGGGACCCTCCTACGAGCAGTACTTC.

The V gene is TRBV18, the J gene TRBJ1-5; maybe TRBD1 (6 bases). The germline V gene has CDR1 KGHSH and CDR2 LQKENI. Trimming took 5 bases from V and 4 from J, leaving 9 bases between them. CDR3 length: 13 residues. The CDR3 DNA sequence: TGTGCCAGCTCATCAGGGGAGAATCAGCCCCAGCATTTT. As protein: CASSSGENQPQHF.

V is TRBV14 and J is TRBJ2-1; 10 bases line up with TRBD2. CDR3 length: 13 residues. The ends lost 5 bases at V and 12 bases at J; junction bases unmatched: 7. Per the germline V gene, CDR1 is SGHDN and CDR2 is FVKESK. The DNA of the CDR3 is TGTGCCAGCAGCTTACGAGCGGGAGGGGGGCAGTTCTTC. It translates to CASSLRAGGGQFF.

This clone was observed a handful of times. This chain joins TRBV29-1 and TRBJ2-2; 14 positions agree with TRBD2. Germline V CDR1 and CDR2: SQVTM, ANQGSEA. V was pared by 6 bases and J by 1 base, with 7 bases of the junction left unmatched. The CDR3 is 17 amino acids. The CDR3 DNA reads as TGCAGCGTCGTAACCGGACTAGCGGGGGGGAACACCGGGGAGCTGTTTTTT. Amino acid sequence: CSVVTGLAGGNTGELFF.

This sequence joins TRBV2 and TRBJ2-7; 9 bases align to TRBD1. Germline CDR1 is SNHLY and CDR2 is FYNNEI. The CDR3 sequence is 13 residues long. Germline trimming cut 6 bases from V and 5 bases from J; bases unmatched to any gene: 5. This CDR3 is CASRKQGANEQYF. Written as DNA, the CDR3 is TGTGCCAGCAGAAAACAGGGGGCTAACGAGCAGTACTTC.

This clone was picked up a small number of times. This chain uses TRBV19 with TRBJ1-5; 8 nucleotides agree with TRBD1. Losses at the gene ends were 2 bases for V and 2 bases for J; bases not matched to a gene: 5. The germline gives CDR1 LNHDA, CDR2 SQIVND (reference sequence). The CDR3 is 16 residues long. The CDR3 here is CASSILPGGGNQPQHF. CDR3 nucleotides: TGTGCCAGTAGTATACTTCCAGGGGGCGGCAATCAGCCCCAGCATTTT.

V gene TRBV11-2 combines with J gene TRBJ2-7; 8 bases map to TRBD1. This CDR3 contains 14 residues. Germline V gives CDR1 SGHAT, CDR2 FQNNGV. The junction had 7 bases not matched to a gene; V was cut back by 3 bases and J by 6 bases. The chain's CDR3 is CASSLDRVSSEQYF. The DNA for the CDR3 is TGTGCCAGCAGCTTGGACAGGGTATCCAGCGAGCAGTACTTC. Full variable domain (missing parts from reference TRBV11-2 and TRBJ2-7): EAGVAQSPRYKIIEKRQSVAFWCNPISGHATLYWYQQILGQGPKLLIQFQNNGVVDDSQLPKDRFSAERLKGVDSTLKIQPAKLEDSAVYLCASSLDRVSSEQYFGPGTRLTVT.

Of note for this clone: Other DNA sequences in this sample translate to the same CDR3. The J gene is TRBJ1-4, the V gene TRBV9; D is unresolved. V dropped 0 bases and J dropped 8 bases, with 8 bases sitting between them. The CDR3 spans 13 residues. Per germline, CDR1 SGDLS and CDR2 YYNGEE. The chain's CDR3 is CASSVDRGEKLFF. CDR3 nucleotide sequence: TGTGCCAGCAGCGTAGACAGAGGGGAAAAACTGTTTTTT.

V usage is TRBV18 and J usage is TRBJ1-2; maybe TRBD1 (5 bases). Trimming removed 1 base from V and 6 bases from J, with 9 bases in between. Germline V gene lookup returns CDR1 KGHSH and CDR2 LQKENI. There are 13 residues in the CDR3. The CDR3 nucleotides are TGTGCCAGCTCACCACGGGCGGGGGATGGCTACACCTTC. Amino acid sequence: CASSPRAGDGYTF.

The V gene is TRBV4-1, the J gene TRBJ2-7, with 8 bases aligning to TRBD1. The V and J ends lost 6 bases and 5 bases, in that order; junction bases with no gene match: 21. Germline values: CDR1 MGHRA, CDR2 YSYEKL. This CDR3 has 18 amino acids. The CDR3 DNA sequence: TGCGCCAGCAGACATCGGTTCTTAAGGACGACAGGGGTCGACGAGCAGTACTTC. This translates into CASRHRFLRTTGVDEQYF.

The V gene is TRBV15, the J gene TRBJ2-1; 7 positions agree with TRBD1. Germline lookup yields CDR1 LNHNV and CDR2 YYDKDF (reference sequence). Trimming cost V 3 bases and J 4 bases; bases outside gene matches: 9. This CDR3 region has 16 residues. The CDR3 spells CATSSGLQGLYNEQFF. The CDR3 DNA sequence: TGTGCCACCAGCAGCGGGTTACAGGGGTTATACAATGAGCAGTTCTTC. Full variable domain (rest looked up from reference TRBV15 and TRBJ2-1): DAMVIQNPRYQVTQFGKPVTLSCSQTLNHNVMYWYQQKSSQAPKLLFHYYDKDFNNEADTPDNFQSRRPNTSFCFLDIRSPGLGDTAMYLCATSSGLQGLYNEQFFGPGTRLTVL.

This chain links TRBV6-5 with TRBJ2-5, with D possibly matching TRBD2 (6 bases). V lost 1 base and J 4 bases, leaving 10 bases between the germline ends. Germline CDR1 reads MNHEY; CDR2 reads SVGAGI. CDR3 length equals 14 residues. CDR3 DNA: TGTGCCAGCAGTTACTGGGGGACTCTAGAGACCCAGTACTTC. This translates into CASSYWGTLETQYF.

This sequence joins TRBV10-3 and TRBJ2-1; 9 bases agree with TRBD1. Trimming removed 6 bases from V and 15 bases from J; junction bases left unmatched: 9. The CDR3 extends over 12 amino acids. In germline, CDR1 is ENHRY, CDR2 SYGVKD. The CDR3 loop is CAIREPGTGTFF. DNA for the CDR3: TGTGCCATCAGGGAGCCCGGGACAGGGACGTTCTTC.

The V gene is TRBV6-5, the J gene TRBJ2-2; maybe TRBD1 (6 bases). Looked up from germline, CDR1 is MNHEY and CDR2 is SVGAGI. Trimming stripped 5 bases from V and 0 bases from J, with 10 bases between. The CDR3 spans 15 residues. Written as DNA, the CDR3 is TGTGCCAGCAGTCCCGGGACAACGAACACCGGGGAGCTGTTTTTT. Translated: CASSPGTTNTGELFF.

This sequence joins TRBV30 and TRBJ1-2; a possible D gene is TRBD1 (5 bases). Trimming stripped 1 base from V and 8 bases from J, with 17 bases between. The CDR3 sequence is 14 residues long. The germline gives CDR1 GTSNPN, CDR2 SVGIG (reference sequence). CDR3 residues: CAWSGTFTGYGYTF. CDR3 sequence (DNA): TGTGCCTGGAGTGGGACATTCACCGGATACGGCTACACCTTC.

The CDR3 region is CASSIRTGAGTDTQYF. CDR3 DNA sequence: TGCGCCAGCAGCATACGGACAGGGGCGGGCACAGATACGCAGTATTTT. The V and J genes are TRBV4-1 and TRBJ2-3; 9 bases fit TRBD1. Germline V gene lookup returns CDR1 MGHRA and CDR2 YSYEKL. The CDR3 has 16 residues. With 5 bases clipped from V and 1 base from J, the junction kept 7 bases outside the gene matches.

The V gene is TRBV9, the J gene TRBJ2-1, with 8 bases that match TRBD2. This CDR3 contains 14 residues. Losses at the gene ends were 3 bases for V and 7 bases for J; bases not matched to a gene: 6. Per the germline V gene, CDR1 is SGDLS and CDR2 is YYNGEE. The CDR3 DNA reads as TGTGCCAGCAGCGCGGGACTAGAACTGAATGAGCAGTTCTTC. It codes for CASSAGLELNEQFF.

The chain uses TRBV27 and TRBJ2-5; no firm D call. Trimming pared 6 bases from V and 2 bases from J, leaving 7 bases between. The length of the CDR3 is 12 residues. Germline CDR1 MNHEY, CDR2 SMNVEV (reference sequence). The CDR3 region is CASRGLQETQYF. CDR3 nucleotide sequence: TGTGCCAGCAGGGGCTTACAAGAGACCCAGTACTTC.

The J gene is TRBJ1-3, the V gene TRBV7-6; TRBD1 might be the D (6 bases). Looked up from germline, CDR1 is SGHVS and CDR2 is FNYEAQ. The CDR3 has 18 residues. The V and J ends lost 1 base and 2 bases respectively, with 18 bases between them. For the CDR3, the DNA is TGTGCCAGCAGCTTAGTAGGGTGGCGGGGGCTGGCTGGAAACACCATATATTTT. Its protein product is CASSLVGWRGLAGNTIYF.

The rearrangement links TRBV10-3 to TRBJ1-5; 7 nucleotides line up with TRBD1. With 4 bases clipped from V and 4 bases from J, the junction kept 4 bases outside the gene matches. CDR3 size: 14 residues. Looked up from germline, CDR1 is ENHRY and CDR2 is SYGVKD. CDR3: CAISGRQGNQPQHF. The CDR3 region has the DNA TGTGCCATCAGTGGGAGACAGGGAAATCAGCCCCAGCATTTT.

The V and J genes are TRBV5-1 and TRBJ2-1, with 8 bases fitting TRBD1. With V trimmed by 1 base and J by 2 bases, 8 bases remained unmatched. The CDR3 consists of 17 residues. Germline CDR1 and CDR2: SGHRS and YFSETQ. The DNA of the CDR3 is TGCGCCAGCAGCTTGCCCCCGCCGGGACAGGCCTACAATGAGCAGTTCTTC. Its protein product is CASSLPPPGQAYNEQFF.

The chain employs TRBV7-9 and TRBJ2-3; a weak D match, TRBD2 (6 bases). The CDR3 totals 15 residues. With 3 bases removed from V and 5 bases from J, the gap between germline ends came to 15 bases. CDR1 and CDR2 from the germline V gene are SEHNR and FQNEAQ (reference sequence). CDR3 bases: TGTGCCAGCAGCTTTGGGGGGATTGAAATAGATACGCAGTATTTT. It is translated as CASSFGGIEIDTQYF.

This rearrangement joins TRBV5-1 to TRBJ2-4, with 8 bases fitting TRBD2. Germline CDR1 reads SGHRS; CDR2 reads YFSETQ. The CDR3 runs 16 residues. J was trimmed by 0 bases and V by 1 base; bases with no gene match: 3. Written as DNA, the CDR3 is TGCGCCAGCAGCTTGTTCACTAGCGGAGCCAAAAACATTCAGTACTTC. It codes for CASSLFTSGAKNIQYF.

The V call is TRBV6-6, the J call TRBJ1-5, with 11 bases identical to TRBD1. The germline V gene has CDR1 MNHNY and CDR2 SVGAGI (reference sequence). This CDR3 region has 15 residues. J was trimmed by 9 bases and V by 0 bases; bases with no gene match: 4. For the CDR3, the DNA is TGTGCCAGCAGTTACTCGGGGACAGGGGGTGGGCCCCAGCATTTT. Its translation: CASSYSGTGGGPQHF.